This T cell receptor beta chain was obtained from a study of T-cell memory formation after mild COVID-19. There are a few counts of this clonotype. Its antigen remains unknown. Sample barcodes and UMIs were carried by the TCR alpha and TCR beta cDNA libraries that 5'RACE generated with constant-segment primers. TCRdb used MiXCR to reprocess the 5' RACE reads, holding one entry per CDR3 protein. In the table there are around 200,000 distinct CDR3 sequences, 16% of which are singletons. Germline CDR1 and CDR2: DFQATT and SNEGSKA (reference sequence). The CDR3 is 13 amino acids. The V gene lost 1 base and the J gene lost 5 bases, with 8 bases spanning the gap. Broader study findings: Contracting clones from day 15 to 85 had balanced CD4/CD8; later expanders favoured CD4+. Cross-reactive memory apparently joined, as some responding clones appeared in pre-infection memory. Among CD4+ contracting clones, most were CM and EM, and CD8+ ones EMRA.

The receptor's source is an adult woman who had mild COVID-19 (a few samples of this study predate the infection). Cell type and time point are not known. Sequenced material: PBMCs or a T cell subset sorted from them (not recorded which). The chain is built from TRBV20-1 and TRBJ2-2, with D tentatively TRBD1 (5 bases). CDR3 DNA sequence: TGCAGTGCTAGAGGGGGCTCGACCGGGGAGCTGTTTTTT. Translation: CSARGGSTGELFF.